This TCR beta chain was sequenced in a study of blood T cell repertoires in COVID-19. Germline CDR1 GTSNPN, CDR2 SVGIG (reference sequence). V shed 4 bases and J shed 3 bases, with 15 bases lying between them. This CDR3 spans 14 amino acids. How the authors handled the data: Reference gene primer amplification gave estimated nucleated cell counts. Clones were sequenced by immunoSEQ multiplex PCR, and TCRdb holds only the in-frame ones, with some missing. Clonal size and the V and J genes are those of that table, whereas D and trimming came from the DNA. Of 150,000 or so clones listed, about four fifths are singletons.

This chain connects TRBV30 to TRBJ1-2; no firm D call. This TCR derives from a woman over 75 with acute or convalescent COVID-19. The sample consisted of peripheral blood. CDR3 region: CAWKVGSWDYGYTF. Here the CDR3 DNA reads TGTGCCTGGAAAGTAGGGAGTTGGGACTATGGCTACACCTTC.